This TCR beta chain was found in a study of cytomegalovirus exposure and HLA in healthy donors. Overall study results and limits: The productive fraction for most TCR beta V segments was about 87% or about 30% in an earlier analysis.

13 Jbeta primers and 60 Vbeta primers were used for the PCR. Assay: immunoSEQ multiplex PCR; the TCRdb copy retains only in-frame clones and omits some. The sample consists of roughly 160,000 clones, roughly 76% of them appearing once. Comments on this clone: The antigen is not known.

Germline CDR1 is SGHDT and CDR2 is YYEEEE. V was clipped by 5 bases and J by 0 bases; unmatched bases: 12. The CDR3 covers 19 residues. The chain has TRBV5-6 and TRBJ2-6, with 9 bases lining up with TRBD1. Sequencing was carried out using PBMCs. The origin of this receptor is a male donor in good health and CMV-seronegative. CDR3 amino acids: CASSLVSGQGVSGANVLTF. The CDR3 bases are TGTGCCAGCAGTCTTGTCTCGGGACAGGGAGTCTCTGGGGCCAACGTCCTGACTTTC. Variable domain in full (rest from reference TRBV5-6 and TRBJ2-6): DAGVTQSPTHLIKTRGQQVTLRCSPKSGHDTVSWYQQALGQGPQFIFQYYEEEERQRGNFPDRFSGHQFPNYSSELNVNALLLGDSALYLCASSLVSGQGVSGANVLTFGAGSRLTVL.